A selection of T cell receptor beta chains follows, all from one sample in a study of cytomegalovirus exposure and HLA in healthy donors. Assay: immunoSEQ multiplex PCR; the TCRdb copy retains only in-frame clones and omits some. The profile shows around 150,000 clones, around 88% of them singletons. Sequencing used PBMCs. The receptors derive from a woman aged 30 to 39 in good health and CMV-seronegative. Each CDR3 is given with its conserved first and last residue. The order of the fields is J gene, clone size, D gene, V gene, CDR3 protein, CDR3 DNA. D genes are given only for firm matches. Only part of the rows carry a size: once, few, many, or a class if the clone is expanded.

J: TRBJ2-5; size: .; D: TRBD2; V: TRBV5-1; CDR3: CASGLAGGQETQYF; DNA: TGCGCCAGCGGGCTAGCGGGGGGCCAAGAGACCCAGTACTTC
J: TRBJ2-1; size: .; D: TRBD1; V: TRBV29-1; CDR3: CSVGSRGRDEQFF; DNA: TGCAGCGTTGGGTCCAGGGGGCGCGATGAGCAGTTCTTC
J: TRBJ1-5; size: .; D: .; V: TRBV29-1; CDR3: CSVRGEGQPQHF; DNA: TGCAGCGTGCGCGGGGAAGGTCAGCCCCAGCATTTT
J: TRBJ1-6; size: .; D: TRBD1; V: TRBV2; CDR3: CASSGHPPGQGAPRGSPLHF; DNA: TGTGCCAGCAGTGGGCATCCACCGGGACAGGGGGCTCCCCGGGGTTCACCCCTCCACTTT
J: TRBJ2-7; size: .; D: TRBD1; V: TRBV5-1; CDR3: CASSLRTGEGEQYF; DNA: TGCGCCAGCAGCCTCCGGACAGGGGAAGGCGAGCAGTACTTC
J: TRBJ2-3; size: .; D: .; V: TRBV9; CDR3: CASSVDSGGPTDTQYF; DNA: TGTGCCAGCAGCGTAGACTCGGGGGGCCCAACAGATACGCAGTATTTT
J: TRBJ2-7; size: .; D: TRBD1; V: TRBV2; CDR3: CASRGQGANEQYF; DNA: TGTGCCAGCAGGGGACAGGGTGCTAACGAGCAGTACTTC
J: TRBJ2-1; size: .; D: .; V: TRBV14; CDR3: CASSQPSGVALHNEQFF; DNA: TGTGCCAGCAGCCAACCCTCGGGAGTAGCCCTCCACAATGAGCAGTTCTTC
J: TRBJ1-1; size: .; D: .; V: TRBV11-3; CDR3: CASSLVGLTEAFF; DNA: TGTGCCAGCAGCTTGGTGGGGCTCACTGAAGCTTTCTTT
J: TRBJ1-1; size: .; D: .; V: TRBV9; CDR3: CASSVTPGIAEAFF; DNA: TGTGCCAGCAGCGTCACCCCCGGGATAGCTGAAGCTTTTTTT
J: TRBJ2-6; size: .; D: .; V: TRBV19; CDR3: CASRKGETGANVLTF; DNA: TGTGCCAGTAGGAAGGGAGAAACTGGGGCCAACGTCCTGACTTTC
J: TRBJ1-2; size: .; D: .; V: TRBV27; CDR3: CASSPDPYRGYPF; DNA: TGTGCCAGCAGCCCCGACCCCTATCGAGGCTACCCCTTC
J: TRBJ1-3; size: .; D: .; V: TRBV6-1; CDR3: CASSEAHRGSPSGNTIYF; DNA: TGTGCCAGCAGTGAAGCGCATCGGGGGTCCCCCTCTGGAAACACCATATATTTT
J: TRBJ2-7; size: .; D: TRBD1; V: TRBV7-9; CDR3: CASSSHRGLGTYEQYF; DNA: TGTGCCAGCAGCAGTCACAGGGGGCTGGGTACCTACGAGCAGTACTTC
J: TRBJ2-5; size: .; D: .; V: TRBV5-1; CDR3: CASSLSPLGARETQYF; DNA: TGCGCCAGCAGCTTATCCCCTCTGGGGGCGCGAGAGACCCAGTACTTC
J: TRBJ2-7; size: .; D: .; V: TRBV5-1; CDR3: CASSLANGGSYEQYF; DNA: TGCGCCAGCAGCTTGGCCAATGGCGGATCCTACGAGCAGTACTTC
J: TRBJ1-2; size: .; D: TRBD1; V: TRBV6-1; CDR3: CASSEFTPGQGYGYTF; DNA: TGTGCCAGCAGTGAATTCACTCCGGGACAGGGGTATGGCTACACCTTC
J: TRBJ1-4; size: once; D: .; V: TRBV5-1; CDR3: CASSSTPGAGEKLFF; DNA: TGCGCCAGCAGCTCGACTCCAGGGGCTGGAGAAAAACTGTTTTTT
J: TRBJ1-2; size: .; D: TRBD1; V: TRBV5-1; CDR3: CASSLETGGGGYTF; DNA: TGCGCCAGCAGCTTGGAAACAGGGGGGGGCGGCTACACCTTC
J: TRBJ2-5; size: .; D: TRBD1; V: TRBV29-1; CDR3: CSGRSGTGLGETQYF; DNA: TGCAGCGGACGGTCCGGGACAGGGTTGGGGGAGACCCAGTACTTC
J: TRBJ2-3; size: .; D: .; V: TRBV9; CDR3: CASSVGGSRGSTQYF; DNA: TGTGCCAGCAGCGTTGGAGGATCTCGGGGAAGTACGCAGTATTTT
J: TRBJ2-2; size: .; D: TRBD2; V: TRBV5-1; CDR3: CASGVIAGAGELFF; DNA: TGCGCCAGCGGAGTAATAGCGGGAGCCGGGGAGCTGTTTTTT
J: TRBJ1-2; size: .; D: .; V: TRBV4-1; CDR3: CASSQAETLNYGYTF; DNA: TGCGCCAGCAGCCAAGCAGAAACGTTAAACTATGGCTACACCTTC
J: TRBJ2-3; size: .; D: TRBD2; V: TRBV28; CDR3: CASRGLAGLLSTDTQYF; DNA: TGTGCCAGCAGGGGACTAGCGGGCCTCCTCAGCACAGATACGCAGTATTTT
J: TRBJ1-1; size: .; D: .; V: TRBV7-9; CDR3: CASSPGGRESEAFF; DNA: TGTGCCAGCAGCCCTGGGGGCAGGGAGTCTGAAGCTTTCTTT
J: TRBJ1-2; size: .; D: TRBD1; V: TRBV25-1; CDR3: CASSPLDRAANYGYPF; DNA: TGTGCCAGCAGCCCTTTGGACAGGGCTGCTAACTATGGCTACCCCTTC